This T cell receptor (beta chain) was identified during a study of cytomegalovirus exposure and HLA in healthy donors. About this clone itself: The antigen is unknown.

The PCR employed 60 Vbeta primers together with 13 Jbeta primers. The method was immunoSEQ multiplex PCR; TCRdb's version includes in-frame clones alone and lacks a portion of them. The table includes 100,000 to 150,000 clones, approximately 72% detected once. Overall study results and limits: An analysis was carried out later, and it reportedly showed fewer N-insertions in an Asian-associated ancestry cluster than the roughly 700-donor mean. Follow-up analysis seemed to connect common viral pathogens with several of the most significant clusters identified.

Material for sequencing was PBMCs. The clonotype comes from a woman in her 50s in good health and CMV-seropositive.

The CDR3 is CASEKGADTGELFF. The CDR3 bases are TGTGCCAGCGAGAAGGGGGCAGACACCGGGGAGCTGTTTTTT. The chain carries TRBV9 and TRBJ2-2; 7 nucleotides line up with TRBD1. The CDR3 runs to 14 residues. The V segment lost 7 bases and the J segment 3 bases; nucleotides outside the gene matches: 6. CDR1 and CDR2 (germline): SGDLS, YYNGEE.